The 3 T cell receptor beta chains listed next were all sequenced from one sample in a study of T cells in Graves' hyperthyroidism and ophthalmopathy. RNA transcripts served as the template for amplifying TCR beta CDR3 regions. Initially, a first-round RT-PCR of the TCR CDR3 employed the HTBI primer set. In TCRdb, the multiplex PCR reads were re-called with MiXCR into one record per CDR3 protein. The sample consists of some 350,000 distinct CDR3 sequences, 13% to 15% of them appearing once. Sequenced: blood. These receptors all come from a woman aged 55 to 70 with Graves' ophthalmopathy.

This clonotype was seen a single time. This chain uses TRBV19 with TRBJ2-1; the D is unclear. The CDR3 is 16 residues long. With 1 base removed from V and 3 bases from J, the gap between germline ends came to 13 bases. Per germline, CDR1 LNHDA and CDR2 SQIVND (reference sequence). DNA of the CDR3: TGTGCCAGTAGTATAGCTCGTGGCAGTCTCTACAATGAGCAGTTCTTC. This gives the protein CASSIARGSLYNEQFF.

The chain carries TRBV11-2 and TRBJ2-7; 10 bases are shared with TRBD2. The CDR3 is 16 residues long. The V segment lost 1 base and the J segment 7 bases; nucleotides outside the gene matches: 10. CDR1 and CDR2 from the germline V gene are SGHAT and FQNNGV. Here the CDR3 DNA reads TGTGCCAGCAGCTTAGCCCCTAGCGGGAGTGGCGGGGAGCAGTACTTC. It is translated as CASSLAPSGSGGEQYF.

At least ten counts were recorded for this clonotype. The J gene is TRBJ2-7, the V gene TRBV6-1; D is ambiguous. The ends were cut back, 1 base at V and 3 bases at J, with 7 bases in the middle. From germline, CDR1 is MNHNS and CDR2 SASEGT. The CDR3 has 13 amino acids. CDR3 DNA: TGTGCCAGCAGTGAAGACATATACTACGAGCAGTACTTC. Its translation: CASSEDIYYEQYF.